The text below deals with one TCR beta chain. It has no known antigen specificity. No clone much larger than this one lies a single base away; base qualities are absent. TCRbeta CDR3 regions were sequenced with the immunoSEQ Assay. After extraction, genomic DNA underwent amplification by bias-controlled multiplex PCR, followed by high-throughput sequencing. Under the source paper's analysis protocol: To quantify the absolute abundance of every unique TCRbeta CDR3 region, sequences were collapsed and filtered. T cell fraction was estimated by normalizing TCRbeta template counts to usable DNA, which was measured by amplifying reference genes present in all nucleated cells. Repertoire TCRs were annotated as SARS-CoV-2-specific when V gene, CDR3 amino acid sequence and J gene were exactly matched to a known reactive TCR set. The reference SARS-CoV-2 TCR set was obtained from MIRA and was filtered for enrichment in COVID-19-positive ImmuneCODE repertoires, whereby public or cross-reactive TCRs were removed. Using the MIRA antigens, annotated TCRs were further analysed by specific ORF or by position within an ORF. Breadth was defined as the number of annotated unique rearrangements divided by the total number of unique productive rearrangements, and depth was defined as the summed frequency of the annotated unique rearrangements. Group comparisons of TCR breadth used two-sided Wilcoxon rank-sum tests. Not all clones reach the TCRdb copy of this immuneACCESS table, which keeps in-frame sequences only. Checked studies attribute under half of the gap to unresolved V genes and leave the rest unexplained. V, J and clone size derive from that table, while D and trimming were established from the DNA sequence. For this sample the table gives 400,000 to 500,000 clones, of which over 75% were detected only once. The ten largest clones add up to approximately 4% of the sample.

According to the study, the label for this sample's treatment or condition signals: some 20 received Ad26.COV2.S at low or high dose, single or two shots; about 5 received placebo; per-sample allocation not given. Repertoires of vaccine and placebo recipients were sequenced from samples taken on day 63 after the first injection. In Cohort 1b, 25 adults aged 18-55 years were enrolled at a single site in Boston, USA, between 29 July and 7 August 2020. Ad26.COV2.S consisted of a replication-incompetent adenovirus type 26 vector by which a prefusion-stabilized SARS-CoV-2 spike protein from the original Wuhan strain was expressed. The data are from a study of Ad26.COV2.S vaccination and SARS-CoV-2 variants (dated by TCRdb to 2020 to 2022). In the study overall: Vaccine-arm donors were drawn from COV1001, a multicentre, randomized, double-blind, placebo-controlled phase I-IIa trial of Ad26.COV2.S in healthy adults. The specificity and breadth of SARS-CoV-2-reactive T cell receptors after Ad26.COV2.S vaccination were assessed by TCRbeta repertoire sequencing. Ad26.COV2.S was administered intramuscularly at a dose of 5x10^10 or 1x10^11 viral particles, either as one shot or as two shots given 56 days apart. Investigators remained blinded to trial group allocation during experiments and outcome assessment. The TCR-sequenced set comprised approximately 32 samples: 19 Ad26.COV2.S vaccine recipients, 5 placebo recipients and 8 SARS-CoV-2 convalescent individuals. Participants in the trial were split at random into five groups of five each, receiving low-dose or high-dose Ad26.COV2.S once or twice, or else placebo on both occasions.

What the authors observed across the whole study: According to the authors, total T cell responses may have been underestimated by the TCR breadth and depth analyses. Non-spike TCR breadth was comparable between vaccine and placebo recipients, consistent with the vaccine containing only spike. Higher spike-specific TCR breadth was observed in Ad26.COV2.S recipients than in placebo recipients (P = 0.0014). Substantial breadth of spike-specific CD8+ and CD4+ T cell responses was reported after vaccination. Comparing responses between vaccine doses or regimens was not something the study was powered to do.

The sequenced sample was peripheral blood, obtained in a trial of Ad26.COV2.S vaccine versus placebo. The receptor comes from a person between 18 and 65 years old who received the Ad26.COV2.S COVID-19 vaccine or a placebo.

The CDR3 region has the sequence CASSLDRGTSTDTQYF. The nucleotides read TGTGCCAGCAGCTTGGACAGGGGAACTAGCACAGATACGCAGTATTTT. The chain joins TRBV7-2 to TRBJ2-3; 9 bases in the middle match TRBD1. For CDR1 and CDR2, the germline V gene lists SGHTA and FQGNSA. The CDR3 sequence holds 16 residues, the cysteine and phenylalanine included. The entry retains the CDR3 DNA only, 48 bases that are in frame from base 1. Unmatched junction bases come to 4, with V trimmed by 3 bases and J by 0 bases.